What follows are 19 T cell receptor beta chains derived from one specimen sequenced in a study of shared clonotypes between healthy human individuals. Clones were sequenced by immunoSEQ multiplex PCR, and TCRdb holds only the in-frame ones, with some missing. The sample has 1,500,000 or so clones, 95% to 97% seen once. Sequencing input: naive CD4+ T cells sorted from blood. Subset here: CD45RA+ positively selected. Source of these receptors: a man aged 25-45 years in good health.

This chain's CDR3 is CASSSLSGSSYEQYF. The CDR3 nucleotides are TGTGCCAGCAGTTCTCTTAGCGGGAGCTCCTACGAGCAGTACTTC. The gene calls are TRBV6-5 and TRBJ2-7, with TRBD2 identical over 9 bases. Germline V gives CDR1 MNHEY, CDR2 SVGAGI. Trimming removed 4 bases from V and 0 bases from J; junction bases left unmatched: 4. The CDR3 contains 15 residues.

The chain employs TRBV5-1 and TRBJ2-7; D is possibly TRBD1 or TRBD2 (6 bases each). V lost 6 bases to trimming and J lost 0 bases, with 16 bases between them. The CDR3 length is 15 residues. Per germline, CDR1 SGHRS and CDR2 YFSETQ. CDR3 loop: CASKWAGTPSYEQYF. The CDR3, as DNA: TGCGCCAGCAAATGGGCGGGGACACCCTCCTACGAGCAGTACTTC.

This chain links TRBV11-2 with TRBJ2-7, with 8 bases fitting TRBD1. The CDR3 contains 14 residues. The germline gives CDR1 SGHAT, CDR2 FQNNGV. V trimming: 4 bases; J trimming: 3 bases; junction bases outside the gene matches: 5. The CDR3 region is CASSSPGQGYEQYF. Here the CDR3 DNA reads TGTGCCAGCAGCTCGCCCGGACAGGGCTACGAGCAGTACTTC. Full variable domain (rest looked up from reference TRBV11-2 and TRBJ2-7): EAGVAQSPRYKIIEKRQSVAFWCNPISGHATLYWYQQILGQGPKLLIQFQNNGVVDDSQLPKDRFSAERLKGVDSTLKIQPAKLEDSAVYLCASSSPGQGYEQYFGPGTRLTVT.

This chain uses TRBV4-2 with TRBJ1-4; perhaps TRBD1 as D (5 bases). The CDR3 spans 17 residues. CDR1 and CDR2 (germline): LGHNA, YNFKEQ. V lost 1 base, J lost 10 bases, and 22 bases lay in between. The CDR3 region is CASSQVGTTRASGKLFF. The DNA for the CDR3 is TGTGCCAGCAGCCAAGTTGGGACCACCAGGGCGTCTGGAAAACTGTTTTTT.

The rearrangement links TRBV4-3 to TRBJ2-5; TRBD1 or TRBD2 may be the D gene (5 bases each). Germline V gene sequence: CDR1 LGHNA, CDR2 YSLEER. The CDR3 consists of 16 residues. V shed 4 bases and J shed 5 bases, with 20 bases lying between them. The CDR3 protein is CASSPRGTGGLETQYF. DNA of the CDR3: TGCGCCAGCAGCCCCCGAGGAACAGGCGGGCTCGAGACCCAGTACTTC.

This clone was recorded once. V and J are TRBV5-4 and TRBJ2-5; unclear D gene. Germline values: CDR1 SGHNT, CDR2 YYREEE (reference sequence). Trimming stripped 4 bases from V and 5 bases from J, with 12 bases between. This CDR3 comprises 13 residues. The CDR3 DNA follows: TGTGCCAGCAGCATAGGATCGCGGGAGACCCAGTACTTC. Its protein product is CASSIGSRETQYF.

This clone was seen a single time. CDR3 residues: CASSQAIGGVTDTQYF. Written as DNA, the CDR3 is TGCGCCAGCAGCCAAGCGATAGGCGGAGTCACAGATACGCAGTATTTT. V and J are TRBV4-3 and TRBJ2-3; D is ambiguous. Trimming stripped 1 base from V and 2 bases from J, with 13 bases between. In germline, CDR1 is LGHNA, CDR2 YSLEER. This CDR3 comprises 16 residues.

This sequence joins TRBV6-1 and TRBJ2-5, with D perhaps being TRBD1 or TRBD2 (5 bases each). CDR1 and CDR2 from the germline V gene are MNHNS and SASEGT. The CDR3 is made up of 16 amino acids. V lost 0 bases to trimming and J lost 1 base, with 12 bases between them. CDR3 sequence reads: CASSEAGGGFQETQYF. The CDR3, as DNA: TGTGCCAGCAGTGAAGCGGGTGGGGGATTCCAAGAGACCCAGTACTTC.

The genes are TRBV15 and TRBJ1-5; D remains ambiguous. This CDR3 comprises 15 residues. The V and J ends lost 0 bases and 2 bases respectively, with 8 bases between them. Germline CDR1 is LNHNV and CDR2 is YYDKDF (reference sequence). CDR3 coding DNA: TGTGCCACCAGCAGAGATCGGCTCGGCAATCAGCCCCAGCATTTT. Its translation is CATSRDRLGNQPQHF. The full variable domain, its missing parts supplied by reference TRBV15 and TRBJ1-5, is DAMVIQNPRYQVTQFGKPVTLSCSQTLNHNVMYWYQQKSSQAPKLLFHYYDKDFNNEADTPDNFQSRRPNTSFCFLDIRSPGLGDTAMYLCATSRDRLGNQPQHFGDGTRLSIL.

The rearrangement uses TRBV7-2 and TRBJ2-5; possible D gene TRBD2, 5 bases. Per the germline V gene, CDR1 is SGHTA and CDR2 is FQGNSA. The CDR3 is made up of 15 amino acids. V lost 4 bases to trimming and J lost 3 bases, with 15 bases between them. As DNA, the CDR3 is TGTGCCAGCAGCTCCACGGAGGAACTAAAAGAGACCCAGTACTTC. This codes for CASSSTEELKETQYF.

The genes are TRBV28 and TRBJ2-1; D is unclear. Germline CDR1 and CDR2: MDHEN and SYDVKM. The CDR3 has 11 amino acids. V was pared by 5 bases and J by 9 bases, with 8 bases between. CDR3 sequence: CASSTLPEQFF. In DNA, the CDR3 is TGTGCCAGCAGTACCCTGCCTGAGCAGTTCTTC.

This clone was detected once. The V and J genes are TRBV28 and TRBJ1-2, with a tentative D call TRBD1 (5 bases). Germline CDR1 is MDHEN and CDR2 is SYDVKM. Trimming took off 1 base at V and 14 bases at J, with 14 bases between the two ends. The CDR3 length is 12 residues. The DNA for the CDR3 is TGTGCCAGCAGTTTATCCCGGCAGGGAGGGACCTTC. Amino acids: CASSLSRQGGTF.

In the case of this clone: The sample has other DNA sequences that encode this CDR3 too. CDR3 coding DNA: TGTGCCTGGACTAGCGGACCCTACGAGCAGTACTTC. This encodes CAWTSGPYEQYF. The chain recombines TRBV30 with TRBJ2-7; 7 nucleotides line up with TRBD2. This CDR3 has 12 amino acids. J lost 2 bases, V lost 4 bases, and 2 bases had no gene match. The V gene's germline CDR1 is GTSNPN and CDR2 SVGIG (reference sequence).

V gene TRBV5-1 combines with J gene TRBJ2-1; unclear D gene. Trimming removed 1 base at V and 2 bases at J, with 13 bases between. CDR1 and CDR2 (germline): SGHRS, YFSETQ. The CDR3 is 16 residues long. CDR3 loop: CASSLQGLRAYNEQFF. CDR3 in DNA: TGCGCCAGCAGCTTGCAAGGTCTCCGGGCCTACAATGAGCAGTTCTTC. Drawing the rest from reference TRBV5-1 and TRBJ2-1, the complete variable domain is KAGVTQTPRYLIKTRGQQVTLSCSPISGHRSVSWYQQTPGQGLQFLFEYFSETQRNKGNFPGRFSGRQFSNSRSEMNVSTLELGDSALYLCASSLQGLRAYNEQFFGPGTRLTVL.

The chain is built from TRBV10-3 and TRBJ1-1; no firm D call. CDR3 size: 13 residues. V gave up 11 bases and J gave up 1 base, with 14 bases separating them. CDR1 and CDR2 (germline): ENHRY, SYGVKD. The CDR3 here is CAAGKGQNTEAFF. The CDR3 DNA follows: TGTGCCGCAGGTAAGGGCCAGAACACTGAAGCTTTCTTT.

The chain uses TRBV5-1 and TRBJ2-5; the D gene is possibly TRBD1 (5 bases). V was pared by 5 bases and J by 2 bases, with 16 bases between. CDR3 length equals 15 residues. Germline-derived CDR1 and CDR2 are SGHRS and YFSETQ. CDR3 region: CASSRQGMGQETQYF. The CDR3 nucleotides are TGCGCCAGCAGTCGTCAGGGTATGGGGCAAGAGACCCAGTACTTC.

The rearrangement joins TRBV7-2 to TRBJ2-2, with 9 positions matching TRBD2. The trim removed 4 bases at V and 6 bases at J, leaving 9 bases unmatched. CDR3 length equals 16 residues. The germline V gene encodes CDR1 SGHTA and CDR2 FQGNSA. This CDR3 is CASSSSLAGVAGELFF. The CDR3 DNA follows: TGTGCCAGCAGCTCGTCTTTAGCGGGAGTTGCCGGGGAGCTGTTTTTT. The variable domain in full, with the rest retrieved from reference TRBV7-2 and TRBJ2-2, is GAGVSQSPSNKVTEKGKDVELRCDPISGHTALYWYRQSLGQGLEFLIYFQGNSAPDKSGLPSDRFSAERTGGSVSTLTIQRTQQEDSAVYLCASSSSLAGVAGELFFGEGSRLTVL.

This clone occurred a few times. CDR3 loop: CASSGGQGSNQPQHF. In nucleotides, the CDR3 is TGTGCCAGCTCAGGTGGACAGGGAAGCAATCAGCCCCAGCATTTT. The chain recombines TRBV18 with TRBJ1-5, with TRBD1 matching 8 bases. Germline V gives CDR1 KGHSH, CDR2 LQKENI. The length of the CDR3 is 15 residues. Trimming removed 5 bases from V and 1 base from J; junction bases left unmatched: 4. The entire variable domain, with the rest obtained from reference TRBV18 and TRBJ1-5, is as follows: NAGVMQNPRHLVRRRGQEARLRCSPMKGHSHVYWYRQLPEEGLKFMVYLQKENIIDESGMPKERFSAEFPKEGPSILRIQQVVRGDSAAYFCASSGGQGSNQPQHFGDGTRLSIL.

The CDR3 loop reads CASSLGRGGRDTIYF. The DNA for the CDR3 is TGTGCCAGCAGCTTAGGTCGCGGAGGGCGGGACACCATATATTTT. This chain links TRBV7-9 with TRBJ1-3, with D hard to call. V gave up 1 base and J gave up 8 bases, with 15 bases separating them. The CDR3 covers 15 residues. CDR1 and CDR2 from the germline V gene are SEHNR and FQNEAQ (reference sequence).